The entry that follows covers one T cell receptor (beta chain) sequence. J was trimmed by 3 bases and V by 7 bases; bases with no gene match: 14. The CDR3 consists of 18 residues. Germline V CDR1 and CDR2: MDHEN, SYDVKM. Per the original methods: Amplification with reference gene primers provided the estimates of nucleated cell counts. Clones were read by immunoSEQ multiplex PCR, and TCRdb kept only the in-frame ones, dropping some. V and J calls plus clone size are reproduced from that table; the DNA served to infer D and trimming. In the table there are 150,000 to 200,000 clones, approximately 89% of which are singletons. This sample was included in a study of blood T cell repertoires in COVID-19. Study-wide background: The United States, Italy and Spain provided the acute and convalescent COVID-19 samples.

The receptor's source is a man between 35 and 55 years old with active or convalescent COVID-19. The J gene is TRBJ1-6, the V gene TRBV28; 8 bases fit TRBD1. The specimen was peripheral blood. DNA of the CDR3: TGTGCCAGCAACCCGGACCGGACAGGGATTGTCTATAATTCACCCCTCCACTTT. This translates into CASNPDRTGIVYNSPLHF. The full variable domain, in which reference TRBV28 and TRBJ1-6 provide the parts outside the CDR3, is DVKVTQSSRYLVKRTGEKVFLECVQDMDHENMFWYRQDPGLGLRLIYFSYDVKMKEKGDIPEGYSVSREKKERFSLILESASTNQTSMYLCASNPDRTGIVYNSPLHFGNGTRLTVT.